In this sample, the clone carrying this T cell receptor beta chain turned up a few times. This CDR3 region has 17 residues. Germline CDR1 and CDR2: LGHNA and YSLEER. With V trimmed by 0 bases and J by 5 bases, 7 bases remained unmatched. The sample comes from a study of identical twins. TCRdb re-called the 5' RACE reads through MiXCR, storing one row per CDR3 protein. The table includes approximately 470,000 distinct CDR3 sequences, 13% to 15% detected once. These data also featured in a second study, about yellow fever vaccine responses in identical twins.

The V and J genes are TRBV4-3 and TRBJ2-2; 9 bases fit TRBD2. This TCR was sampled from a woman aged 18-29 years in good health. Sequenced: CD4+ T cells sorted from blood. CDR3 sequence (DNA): TGCGCCAGCAGCCAAGACCGAGGTAGCGGGAGAACCGGGGAGCTGTTTTTT. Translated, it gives CASSQDRGSGRTGELFF.